This TCR beta chain was identified during a study of a mutant IDH1 vaccine in newly diagnosed glioma. Overall study context: Treated individuals were about 60% male and roughly 40% female, averaging roughly 38 years of age. Receipt of radiotherapy, temozolomide, or both preceded the study, and most received both. Study results and caveats: Pseudoprogression appears to have had no connection to changes in top peripheral T cell clonotypes.

Only in-frame clones appear in the TCRdb table, and some are missing; sequencing was by immunoSEQ multiplex PCR. The sample shows about 77,000 clones, approximately 85% of them seen only once. This sample's time point: week 23, last vaccination. The content of each vaccine dose was 300 ug of mutant IDH1 20-mer peptide, and topical imiquimod accompanied it. A word on this clone: No antigen is known for it.

Germline lookup yields CDR1 MGHRA and CDR2 YSYEKL. V lost 2 bases to trimming and J lost 1 base; unmatched junction nucleotides: 1. The CDR3 is 15 residues long. The chain links TRBV4-1 to TRBJ2-2; TRBD1 aligns across 7 bases. Source: PBMCs, taken from a glioma patient whose treatment included an IDH1 peptide vaccine. This receptor was taken from a woman aged 45-60 years with glioma. The CDR3 here is CASSQRTGNTGELFF. The DNA for the CDR3 is TGCGCCAGCAGCCAACGGACAGGGAACACCGGGGAGCTGTTTTTT.